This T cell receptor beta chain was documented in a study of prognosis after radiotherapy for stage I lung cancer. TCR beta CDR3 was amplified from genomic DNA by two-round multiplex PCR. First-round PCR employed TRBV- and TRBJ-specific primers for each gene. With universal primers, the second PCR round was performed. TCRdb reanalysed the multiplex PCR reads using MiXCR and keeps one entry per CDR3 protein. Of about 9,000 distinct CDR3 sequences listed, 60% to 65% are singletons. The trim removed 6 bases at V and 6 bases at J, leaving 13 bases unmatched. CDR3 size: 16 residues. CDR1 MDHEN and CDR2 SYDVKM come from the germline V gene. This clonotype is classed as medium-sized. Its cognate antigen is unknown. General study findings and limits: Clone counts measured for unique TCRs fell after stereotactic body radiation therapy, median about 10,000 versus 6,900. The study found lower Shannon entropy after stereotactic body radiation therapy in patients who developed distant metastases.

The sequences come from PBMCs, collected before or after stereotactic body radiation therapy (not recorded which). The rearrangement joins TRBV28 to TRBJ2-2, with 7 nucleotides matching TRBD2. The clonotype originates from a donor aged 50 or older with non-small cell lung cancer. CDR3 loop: CASREERGFRSGELFF. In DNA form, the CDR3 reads TGTGCCAGCAGAGAAGAGCGGGGCTTTAGGTCCGGGGAGCTGTTTTTT.